This T cell receptor (beta chain) was documented in a study of blood T cell repertoires in COVID-19. Across the whole study: Acute-phase and convalescent COVID-19 samples originated in the United States, Italy and Spain. PBMCs, B-cell-depleted T cells, or T cells provided the cDNA or gDNA that made up the material.

The CDR3 consists of 13 residues. CDR1 is SGHNT and CDR2 is YENEEA in the germline V gene. Trimming shortened V by 3 bases and J by 4 bases, and 9 bases separated the two germline ends. TCRdb's copy holds only in-frame clones and misses some; the assay was immunoSEQ multiplex PCR. The profile shows roughly 270,000 clones, around 83% of them singletons. Participants spanned ages 18 to 89 years and resided in 20 to 30 US areas. Before they entered the study, exposed participants had met a COVID-19 case within 2 weeks. This sequence originates from a man in his forties who had been exposed to COVID-19. The sample consisted of PBMCs or T cells enriched from blood (not recorded which). The chain uses TRBV11-3 and TRBJ2-5; D not certain. In nucleotides, the CDR3 is TGTGCCAGCAGCTTGAGTAGTTTAGAGACCCAGTACTTC. Its translation: CASSLSSLETQYF. The entire variable domain, with the rest obtained from reference TRBV11-3 and TRBJ2-5, is as follows: EAGVVQSPRYKIIEKKQPVAFWCNPISGHNTLYWYLQNLGQGPELLIRYENEEAVDDSQLPKDRFSAERLKGVDSTLKIQPAELGDSAVYLCASSLSSLETQYFGPGTRLLVL.